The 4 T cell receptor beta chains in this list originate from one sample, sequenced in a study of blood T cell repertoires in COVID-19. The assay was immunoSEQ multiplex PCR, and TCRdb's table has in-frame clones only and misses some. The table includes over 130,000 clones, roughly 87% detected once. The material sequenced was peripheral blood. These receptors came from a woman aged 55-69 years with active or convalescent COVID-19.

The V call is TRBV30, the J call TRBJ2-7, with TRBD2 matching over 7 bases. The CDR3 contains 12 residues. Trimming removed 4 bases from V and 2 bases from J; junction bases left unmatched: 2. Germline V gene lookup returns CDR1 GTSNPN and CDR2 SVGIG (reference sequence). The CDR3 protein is CAWTSGPYEQYF. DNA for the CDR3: TGTGCCTGGACTAGCGGACCCTACGAGCAGTACTTC.

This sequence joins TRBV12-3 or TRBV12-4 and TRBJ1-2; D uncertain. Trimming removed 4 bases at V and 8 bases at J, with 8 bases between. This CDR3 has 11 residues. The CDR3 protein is CASSSPGGYTF. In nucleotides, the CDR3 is TGTGCCAGCAGTTCCCCCGGGGGCTACACCTTC.

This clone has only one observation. CDR3 DNA: TGTGCCAGCAGTTTGGGACAGGCCAATCAGCCCCAGCATTTT. Translated, it gives CASSLGQANQPQHF. V gene TRBV2 combines with J gene TRBJ1-5; 8 nucleotides line up with TRBD1. Germline V gene lookup returns CDR1 SNHLY and CDR2 FYNNEI. The CDR3 is 14 amino acids. Germline trimming cut 5 bases from V and 3 bases from J; bases unmatched to any gene: 3.

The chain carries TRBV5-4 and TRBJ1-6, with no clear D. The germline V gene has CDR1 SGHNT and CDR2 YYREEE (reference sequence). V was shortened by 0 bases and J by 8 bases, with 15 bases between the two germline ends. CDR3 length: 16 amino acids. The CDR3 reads CASSLGVARADSPLHF. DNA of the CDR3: TGTGCCAGCAGCTTGGGGGTGGCGCGGGCCGATTCACCCCTCCACTTT.